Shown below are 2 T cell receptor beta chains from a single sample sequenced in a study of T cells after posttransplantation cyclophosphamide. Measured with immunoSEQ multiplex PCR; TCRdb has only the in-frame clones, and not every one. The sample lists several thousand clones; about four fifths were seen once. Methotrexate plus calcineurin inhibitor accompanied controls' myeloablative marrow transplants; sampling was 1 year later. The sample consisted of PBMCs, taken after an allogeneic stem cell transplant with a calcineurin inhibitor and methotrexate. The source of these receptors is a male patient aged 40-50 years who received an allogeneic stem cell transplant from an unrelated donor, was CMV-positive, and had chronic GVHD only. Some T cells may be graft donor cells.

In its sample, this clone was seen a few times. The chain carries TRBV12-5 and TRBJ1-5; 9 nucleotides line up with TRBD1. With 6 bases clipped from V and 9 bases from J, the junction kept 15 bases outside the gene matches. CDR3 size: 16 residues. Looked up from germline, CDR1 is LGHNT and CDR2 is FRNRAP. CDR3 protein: CASGPRTPGQGRPQHF. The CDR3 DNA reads TGTGCTAGTGGACCAAGGACGCCGGGACAGGGACGGCCCCAGCATTTT.

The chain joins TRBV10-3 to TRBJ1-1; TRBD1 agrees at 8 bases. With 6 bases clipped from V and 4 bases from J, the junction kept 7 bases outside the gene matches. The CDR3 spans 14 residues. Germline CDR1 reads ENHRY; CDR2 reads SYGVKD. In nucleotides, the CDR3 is TGTGCCATCAGGGCACAGGGGGAGGGCACTGAAGCTTTCTTT. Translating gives CAIRAQGEGTEAFF.